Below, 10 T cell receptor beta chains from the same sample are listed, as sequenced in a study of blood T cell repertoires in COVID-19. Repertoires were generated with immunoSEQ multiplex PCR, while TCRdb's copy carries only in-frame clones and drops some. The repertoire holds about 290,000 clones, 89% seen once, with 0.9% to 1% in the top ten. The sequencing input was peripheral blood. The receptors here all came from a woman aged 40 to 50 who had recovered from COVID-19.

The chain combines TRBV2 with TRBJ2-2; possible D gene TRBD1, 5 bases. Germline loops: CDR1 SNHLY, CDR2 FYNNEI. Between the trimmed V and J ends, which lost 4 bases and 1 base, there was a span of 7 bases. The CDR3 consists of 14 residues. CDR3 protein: CASSGRVNTGELFF. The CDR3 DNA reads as TGTGCCAGCAGTGGCAGGGTGAACACCGGGGAGCTGTTTTTT.

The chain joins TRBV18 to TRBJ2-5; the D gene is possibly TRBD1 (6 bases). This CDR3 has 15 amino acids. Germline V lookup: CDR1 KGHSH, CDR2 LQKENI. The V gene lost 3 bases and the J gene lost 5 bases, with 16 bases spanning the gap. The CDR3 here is CASSPWAGDAETQYF. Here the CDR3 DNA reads TGTGCCAGCTCACCTTGGGCAGGGGATGCGGAGACCCAGTACTTC.

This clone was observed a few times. CDR3: CASSLVGLAGGQETQYF. DNA of the CDR3: TGCGCCAGCAGTCTGGTGGGGCTAGCGGGAGGACAAGAGACCCAGTACTTC. This rearrangement joins TRBV5-1 to TRBJ2-5, with 11 nucleotides matching TRBD2. This CDR3 has 17 amino acids. Trimming took 5 bases from V and 2 from J; bases not matched to a gene: 11. From germline, CDR1 is SGHRS and CDR2 YFSETQ. The full variable domain, its missing parts supplied by reference TRBV5-1 and TRBJ2-5, is KAGVTQTPRYLIKTRGQQVTLSCSPISGHRSVSWYQQTPGQGLQFLFEYFSETQRNKGNFPGRFSGRQFSNSRSEMNVSTLELGDSALYLCASSLVGLAGGQETQYFGPGTRLLVL.

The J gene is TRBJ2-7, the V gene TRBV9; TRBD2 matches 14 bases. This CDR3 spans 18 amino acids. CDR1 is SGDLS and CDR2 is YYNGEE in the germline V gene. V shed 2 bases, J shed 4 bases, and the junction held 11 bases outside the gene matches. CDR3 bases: TGTGCCAGCAGCGTGGGTACCGGGACTAGCGGGAGCCAGTACGAGCAGTACTTC. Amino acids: CASSVGTGTSGSQYEQYF. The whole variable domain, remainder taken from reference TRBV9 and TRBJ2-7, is DSGVTQTPKHLITATGQRVTLRCSPRSGDLSVYWYQQSLDQGLQFLIQYYNGEERAKGNILERFSAQQFPDLHSELNLSSLELGDSALYFCASSVGTGTSGSQYEQYFGPGTRLTVT.

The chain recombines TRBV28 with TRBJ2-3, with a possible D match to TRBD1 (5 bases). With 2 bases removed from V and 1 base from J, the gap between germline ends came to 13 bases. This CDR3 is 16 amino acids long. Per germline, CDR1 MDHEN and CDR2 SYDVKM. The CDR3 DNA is TGTGCCAGCAGTTTAGGGTGGGGCGCTGGCACAGATACGCAGTATTTT. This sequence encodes CASSLGWGAGTDTQYF.

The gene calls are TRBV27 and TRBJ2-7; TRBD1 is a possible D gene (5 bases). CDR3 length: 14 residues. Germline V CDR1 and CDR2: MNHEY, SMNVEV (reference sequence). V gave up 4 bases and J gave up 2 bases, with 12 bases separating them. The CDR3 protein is CASSSTQGTYEQYF. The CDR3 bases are TGTGCCAGCAGTTCCACTCAGGGAACCTACGAGCAGTACTTC.

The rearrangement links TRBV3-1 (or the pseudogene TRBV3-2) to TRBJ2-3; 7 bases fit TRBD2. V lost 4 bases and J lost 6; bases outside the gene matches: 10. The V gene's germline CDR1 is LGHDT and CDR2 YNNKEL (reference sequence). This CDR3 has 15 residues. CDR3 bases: TGTGCCAGCAGCCCTGGGCTAGCGGCTTTGGATACGCAGTATTTT. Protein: CASSPGLAALDTQYF.

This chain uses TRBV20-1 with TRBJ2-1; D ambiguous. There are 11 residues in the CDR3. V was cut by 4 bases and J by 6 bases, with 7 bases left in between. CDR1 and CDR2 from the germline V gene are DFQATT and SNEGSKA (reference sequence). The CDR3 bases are TGCAGTGCTATGTCGGGCAATGAGCAGTTCTTC. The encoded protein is CSAMSGNEQFF.

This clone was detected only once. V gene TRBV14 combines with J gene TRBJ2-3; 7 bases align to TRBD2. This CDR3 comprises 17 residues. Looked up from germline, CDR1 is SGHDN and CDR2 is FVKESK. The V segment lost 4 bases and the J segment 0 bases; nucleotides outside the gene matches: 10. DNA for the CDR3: TGTGCCAGCAGCCCCCGTCAGAGGGAGGGAAGCACAGATACGCAGTATTTT. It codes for CASSPRQREGSTDTQYF.

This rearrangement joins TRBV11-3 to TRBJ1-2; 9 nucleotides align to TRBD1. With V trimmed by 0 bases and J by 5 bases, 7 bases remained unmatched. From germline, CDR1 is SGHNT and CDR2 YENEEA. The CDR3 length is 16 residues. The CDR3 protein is CASSLDPSTGGYGYTF. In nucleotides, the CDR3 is TGTGCCAGCAGCTTAGACCCATCGACAGGGGGGTATGGCTACACCTTC.